The 10 T cell receptor beta chains presented below share a single source sample, sequenced in a study of T-cell memory formation after mild COVID-19. One entry per CDR3 protein, called by TCRdb with MiXCR from the 5' RACE reads. The sample includes about 350,000 distinct CDR3 sequences, approximately 13% of them seen just once. The sample taken for sequencing was PBMCs or a T cell subset sorted from them (not recorded which). These receptors all come from a man between 18 and 35 years old who had mild COVID-19 (a few samples of this study predate the infection). Cell type and time point are not known.

This clonotype has just a few counts. The genes are TRBV28 and TRBJ2-2; no reliable D call. The V end lost 2 bases, the J end lost 4 bases, and 8 bases lay between the germline ends. Germline CDR1 MDHEN, CDR2 SYDVKM. This CDR3 spans 14 amino acids. CDR3 region: CASSLPAITGELFF. The CDR3 DNA reads as TGTGCCAGCAGTTTACCCGCTATCACCGGGGAGCTGTTTTTT.

This clonotype was counted between two and nine times. The CDR3 loop reads CASSLGFRSTEAFF. The CDR3 coding sequence is TGCGCCAGCAGTCTTGGGTTTAGGAGCACTGAAGCTTTCTTT. The V and J genes are TRBV10-2 and TRBJ1-1; no reliable D call. Trimming stripped 5 bases from V and 4 bases from J, with 14 bases between. The CDR3 contains 14 residues. Germline CDR1 reads WSHSY; CDR2 reads SAAADI.

This clonotype was counted only a few times. The chain links TRBV7-2 to TRBJ2-5, with D hard to call. V gave up 5 bases and J gave up 2 bases, with 9 bases separating them. Per the germline V gene, CDR1 is SGHTA and CDR2 is FQGNSA. CDR3 length equals 13 residues. CDR3 coding DNA: TGTGCCAGCAGCCCAACGTGGCAAGAGACCCAGTACTTC. Translation gives CASSPTWQETQYF.

A few counts support this clonotype. The rearrangement links TRBV9 to TRBJ2-2, with 10 bases identical to TRBD2. CDR3 size: 15 residues. The V segment lost 3 bases and the J segment 5 bases; nucleotides outside the gene matches: 4. Germline lookup yields CDR1 SGDLS and CDR2 YYNGEE. CDR3 sequence: CASSARGLATGELFF. Here the CDR3 DNA reads TGTGCCAGCAGCGCCCGGGGACTAGCGACCGGGGAGCTGTTTTTT.

This clonotype has more than one count but fewer than ten. The genes are TRBV7-3 and TRBJ2-3, with D tentatively TRBD1 (6 bases). Trimming stripped 5 bases from V and 4 bases from J, with 10 bases between. The CDR3 is 13 amino acids. The germline gives CDR1 SGHTA, CDR2 FQGTGA. CDR3 region: CASSTRQADTQYF. In nucleotides, the CDR3 is TGTGCCAGCAGCACCCGACAGGCAGATACGCAGTATTTT.

This clonotype was detected ten times or more. The chain combines TRBV11-2 with TRBJ2-3, with D hard to call. The CDR3 contains 12 residues. V lost 4 bases and J 7 bases, leaving 9 bases between the germline ends. Germline V gives CDR1 SGHAT, CDR2 FQNNGV. The CDR3 here is CASSWDLNTQYF. CDR3 nucleotide sequence: TGTGCCAGCAGCTGGGATCTAAATACGCAGTATTTT.

J is TRBJ1-3 and V is TRBV6-5; D gene uncertain. V was clipped by 3 bases and J by 0 bases, with 3 bases between them. CDR3 length equals 13 residues. CDR1 and CDR2 from the germline V gene are MNHEY and SVGAGI. CDR3 protein: CASSYGSGNTIYF. The CDR3 bases are TGTGCCAGCAGTTATGGCTCTGGAAACACCATATATTTT.

This chain joins TRBV5-1 and TRBJ2-1; D not resolved. From germline, CDR1 is SGHRS and CDR2 YFSETQ. The germline V and J ends were trimmed by 3 bases and 8 bases, with 9 bases remaining between them. CDR3 length equals 12 residues. The CDR3 nucleotides are TGCGCCAGCAGCTCAACAACCGATGAGCAGTTCTTC. Amino acid sequence: CASSSTTDEQFF.

This clonotype showed up many times. V gene TRBV10-3 combines with J gene TRBJ1-1; weak D call: TRBD1 (6 bases). The CDR3 has 14 residues. From germline, CDR1 is ENHRY and CDR2 SYGVKD. Trimming pared 2 bases from V and 7 bases from J, leaving 14 bases between. The CDR3 region is CAISERDTAVEAFF. CDR3 bases: TGTGCCATCAGTGAGCGGGACACCGCAGTTGAAGCTTTCTTT.

The chain recombines TRBV24-1 with TRBJ2-1; 13 bases are shared with TRBD2. From germline, CDR1 is KGHDR and CDR2 SFDVKD. There are 17 residues in the CDR3. With V trimmed by 3 bases and J by 4 bases, 5 bases remained unmatched. The CDR3 loop reads CATSDVRTSGGYNEQFF. The CDR3 nucleotides are TGTGCCACCAGTGATGTAAGGACTAGCGGGGGATACAATGAGCAGTTCTTC.